This T cell receptor beta chain was profiled in a study of OX40 agonist ivuxolimab in advanced cancers. For the wider study: Ivuxolimab was a fully human IgG2 agonistic monoclonal antibody targeting the costimulatory receptor OX40 (CD134). Intravenous ivuxolimab was administered to patients every 2 weeks at six dose levels: 0.01, 0.1, 0.3, 1.5, 3 and 10 mg/kg. Of the roughly 52 dose-escalation patients, hepatocellular carcinoma was present in around 20, melanoma in approximately 15, renal cell carcinoma in 9 and head and neck cancer in 9. In the dose-escalation cohort, 82.7% of patients were male, and the mean age was roughly 60 years, with a range of roughly 20 to 79. Prior anti-PD-1, anti-PD-L1 or anti-CTLA-4 therapy was permitted, and checkpoint inhibitors had been received by around 39% of dose-escalation patients. Partial responses occurred in three dose-escalation patients, of whom one had hepatocellular carcinoma and two had cutaneous melanoma. The point of sequencing TCRbeta in the periphery was to test whether ivuxolimab changed TCR sequence diversity and drove clonal T-cell expansion. The paper covers the monotherapy dose-escalation part of the phase I ivuxolimab trial, which included N ≈ 57 patients. Broader findings and caveats from the paper: The antigen specificity of the peripheral T cells that underwent clonal expansion was not determined. Low levels of normalized T-cell clonal expansion were also seen in some patients who did not respond. At doses from 0.1 to 3.0 mg/kg, clonal expansion was seen in both CD4+ and CD8+ blood T cells between baseline and week 6. In the 0.1-3.0 mg/kg groups, partial responders were among the patients with the lowest normalized peripheral clonal expansion, particularly in CD8+ T cells. After ivuxolimab, CD8+ T cells had more expanded clones than CD4+ T cells on average.

To sequence the TCRbeta CDR3 region, genomic DNA was isolated from the sorted cells. TCRbeta CDR3 regions were sequenced using the immunoSEQ Assay. The immuneACCESS repertoire file appears here via TCRdb, limited to in-frame rearrangements. These files lack a portion of the clones; in checked studies, under half of the deficit traces to unresolved V genes, and the cause of the others is not known. The sample table lists under 80,000 clones, about 92% of them with a count of one. The top ten hold more than 8.5% of the sample. Per the germline V gene, MNHEY is the CDR1 and SVGAGI is the CDR2. V is shortened by 5 bases, J by 3 bases, and the region joining them spans 11 bases. From the cysteine through the phenylalanine, the CDR3 covers 14 amino acids. Only the CDR3 DNA is retained, 42 bases long and in frame from the first base. As for this clone: Its antigen specificity is not known. No much larger clonotype is one base removed from it; base qualities were not supplied.

Patients with a history of autoimmune disease or receiving systemic immunosuppression were excluded from the trial. Peripheral blood for TCR sequencing was collected from all dose cohorts at baseline, on cycle 4 day 1, and on cycle 7 day 1. The samples were drawn from a first-in-human, open-label, multicenter phase I dose-escalation trial of ivuxolimab. Adults with locally advanced or metastatic melanoma, renal cell, hepatocellular, or head and neck squamous cell carcinoma were enrolled in the trial. Before TCR sequencing, CD4+ and CD8+ T cells were separately sorted from peripheral blood. The chain joins TRBV6-5 to TRBJ1-3, with TRBD1 tentatively as D gene (6 bases match). This clonotype was obtained from an adult with an advanced solid tumor such as melanoma, head and neck, liver or kidney cancer. Sample: CD4+ or CD8+ T cells sorted from blood, taken in a trial of the OX40 agonist ivuxolimab. The CDR3 loop reads CASSPGEFGNTIYF. Read as DNA, the sequence is TGTGCCAGCAGTCCAGGGGAATTTGGAAACACCATATATTTT.